This entry lists 7 T cell receptor beta chains sequenced from one sample in a study of blood T cells in healthy people across ages. Next came a second PCR, run for about 7 to 12 cycles, which used a sample-barcoded 5' primer along with a J-beta primer mix. TCRdb re-derived calls from the 5' RACE reads in MiXCR, one entry per CDR3 protein. The sample includes 600,000 to 900,000 distinct CDR3 sequences, roughly 25% seen only once; the top ten take around 3%. The same sample was also used in a study of T cells of mothers and their children.

Sequencing was performed on blood. These receptors originate from a boy between 10 and 17 years old in good health.

The genes are TRBV27 and TRBJ2-1; 9 bases line up with TRBD1. The closer fit of TRBJ2-7 to the DNA end suggests the J call may be wrong. Germline V gives CDR1 MNHEY, CDR2 SMNVEV (reference sequence). The CDR3 spans 15 residues. The CDR3 region has the DNA TGTGCCAGCAGTTTCTGGGACAGGGTCTCCTACGAGCAGTACTTC. This gives the protein CASSFWDRVSYEQYF.

In its sample, this clonotype was seen a few times. CDR3 bases: TGTGCCAGCGAGCTCAGGGGACCTCAGTACTTC. Translated, it gives CASELRGPQYF. The chain joins TRBV11-2 to TRBJ2-7; tentative D call: TRBD1 (6 bases). CDR1 and CDR2 (germline): SGHAT, FQNNGV. The CDR3 length is 11 residues. V lost 8 bases and J lost 10, with 15 bases in between.

The chain has TRBV7-9 and TRBJ1-1; D unresolved. The ends were cut back, 1 base at V and 1 base at J, with 13 bases in the middle. Germline V gene data show CDR1 as SEHNR and CDR2 as FQNEAQ (reference sequence). The CDR3 spans 16 residues. The CDR3 DNA reads as TGTGCCAGCAGCTTAGGCCAGCCCGAGGCGAACACTGAAGCTTTCTTT. Amino acids: CASSLGQPEANTEAFF.

This rearrangement joins TRBV7-3 to TRBJ2-6; D unclear. This CDR3 comprises 15 residues. Trimming took 3 bases from V and 4 from J, leaving 10 bases between them. Germline V gene lookup returns CDR1 SGHTA and CDR2 FQGTGA. CDR3 bases: TGTGCCAGCAGCTTGCAGCCGGGCGGGGCCAACGTCCTGACTTTC. Translating it yields CASSLQPGGANVLTF.

This clonotype turned up a few times. The chain links TRBV10-3 to TRBJ2-7, with D hard to call. There are 13 residues in the CDR3. Trimming removed 4 bases at V and 2 bases at J, with 9 bases between. Germline V lookup: CDR1 ENHRY, CDR2 SYGVKD. The CDR3 DNA reads TGTGCCATCAGTGGGACGCATACCTACGAGCAGTACTTC. Amino acids: CAISGTHTYEQYF.

The chain couples TRBV9 to TRBJ2-6; 9 bases fit TRBD1. J gave up 4 bases and V 2 bases, and 10 bases lay outside the gene matches. There are 18 residues in the CDR3. Germline assignment: CDR1 SGDLS and CDR2 YYNGEE. The CDR3 protein is CASSVVPGQGAGANVLTF. DNA for the CDR3: TGTGCCAGCAGCGTCGTCCCGGGACAGGGAGCGGGGGCCAACGTCCTGACTTTC.

The V and J genes are TRBV4-1 and TRBJ1-1; no clear D. Germline CDR1 reads MGHRA; CDR2 reads YSYEKL. This CDR3 contains 17 residues. V lost 0 bases and J 3 bases, leaving 17 bases between the germline ends. The CDR3 DNA reads TGCGCCAGCAGCCAAGATCTTATGGGGATATTTGACACTGAAGCTTTCTTT. Protein product: CASSQDLMGIFDTEAFF.